This passage covers 11 T cell receptor beta chains from one sample sequenced in a study of tumor-infiltrating lymphocytes in primary liver carcinoma. Synthesis of TCR beta cDNA was carried out from 450 to 500 ng total RNA with a constant-region primer. Three nested multiplex PCR rounds of slightly modified ARM-PCR generated TCR beta libraries. The opening two PCR rounds, roughly 11 cycles each, paired TRBV1-TRBV30 forward primers with a C-beta reverse primer. One entry per CDR3 protein, called by TCRdb with MiXCR from the multiplex PCR reads. The top ten hold 17% of the sample, which has hundreds of thousands of distinct CDR3 sequences, about 50% seen once. The authors took blood RNA from unsorted whole blood and also extracted germline DNA. The specimen was peripheral blood. The receptors stem from a woman aged 25 to 39 with primary liver carcinoma and hepatitis B virus infection.

Concerning this clonotype: A much more abundant neighbour one base away suggests this may be a read error. The chain is built from TRBV4-2 and TRBJ2-2, with 8 bases matching TRBD2. Germline CDR1 reads LGHNA; CDR2 reads YNFKEQ. The CDR3 covers 15 residues. The V and J ends lost 6 bases and 2 bases, in that order; junction bases with no gene match: 5. The CDR3 protein is CASRGTSPNTGELFF. CDR3 coding DNA: TGTGCCAGCAGAGGGACTAGTCCAAACACCGGGGAGCTGTTTTTT.

On this clonotype itself: Given a much more abundant clone one base away, this may be a read error. V gene TRBV6-6 combines with J gene TRBJ2-1, with 11 bases identical to TRBD2. Per the germline V gene, CDR1 is MNHNY and CDR2 is SVGAGI (reference sequence). This CDR3 comprises 15 residues. The CDR3 sequence: CASCYSGRASQEQFF. In DNA, the CDR3 is TGTGCCAGCTGTTATAGCGGGAGGGCCTCTCAGGAGCAGTTCTTC.

This clonotype was observed many times. The genes are TRBV12-3 or TRBV12-4 and TRBJ2-2, with 10 bases fitting TRBD2. The CDR3 is made up of 14 amino acids. Germline trimming cut 6 bases from V and 3 bases from J; bases unmatched to any gene: 1. The CDR3 nucleotides are TGTGCCAGCAGGACTAGCGGGTACACCGGGGAGCTGTTTTTT. This gives the protein CASRTSGYTGELFF.

Notes on this clonotype: This sequence may be a read error, since a much larger clone differs from it by one base. This chain joins TRBV6-5 and TRBJ2-6; D uncertain. The CDR3 totals 15 residues. CDR1 is MNHEY, CDR2 SVGAGI, per germline. V was trimmed by 2 bases and J by 4 bases, leaving 9 bases between them. CDR3 protein: CASSYLRLGANVLTF. CDR3 DNA sequence: TGTGCCAGCAGTTACCTCAGACTCGGGGCCAACGTCCTGACTTTC.

The rearrangement uses TRBV7-9 and TRBJ2-7; 8 nucleotides agree with TRBD1. Germline V gene lookup returns CDR1 SEHNR and CDR2 FQNEAQ (reference sequence). The ends lost 7 bases at V and 6 bases at J; junction bases unmatched: 11. This CDR3 contains 14 residues. The CDR3 protein is CASISSRGRLEQYF. CDR3 bases: TGTGCCAGCATAAGCTCCAGGGGGCGTCTCGAGCAGTACTTC.

Notes on this clonotype: The junction departs from the called germline gene at one end, perhaps through a read error. The genes are TRBV11-2 and TRBJ1-2, with D perhaps matching TRBD1 (5 bases). CDR1 and CDR2 from the germline V gene are SGHAT and FQNNGV. The CDR3 spans 12 residues. The chain's CDR3 is CASSSTWDGYTF. CDR3 DNA: TGTGCCAGTAGCTCGACATGGGACGGCTACACCTTC.

This clonotype was observed a handful of times. The chain joins TRBV6-2 or TRBV6-3 to TRBJ2-7; TRBD2 matches at 9 bases. Looked up from germline, CDR1 is MNHEY and CDR2 is SVGEGT. This CDR3 has 21 residues. Germline trimming cut 1 base from V and 4 bases from J; bases unmatched to any gene: 23. The CDR3 nucleotides are TGTGCCAGCAGTTACTTCGGGGCCGGGGGATTTTTTAGCGGGAGCGGTTACGAGCAGTACTTC. This sequence encodes CASSYFGAGGFFSGSGYEQYF.

Concerning this clonotype itself: Germline is not matched at one junction end, which may reflect a read error. The gene calls are TRBV7-9 and TRBJ2-3; 7 bases fit TRBD1. There are 15 residues in the CDR3. Looked up from germline, CDR1 is SEHNR and CDR2 is FQNEAQ (reference sequence). The CDR3 spells CASSPHLTGAETQYF. CDR3 sequence (DNA): TGTGCCAGCAGCCCACATCTAACAGGGGCAGAAACGCAATATTTT.

The chain links TRBV11-2 to TRBJ2-3; 13 bases are shared with TRBD2. This CDR3 region has 18 residues. Per the germline V gene, CDR1 is SGHAT and CDR2 is FQNNGV. The trim removed 6 bases at V and 10 bases at J, leaving 19 bases unmatched. CDR3 DNA sequence: TGTGCCAGCAGATTAATGACTAGCGGGAGGCCGCAGCAAGGACCGCAGTATTTT. Its translation: CASRLMTSGRPQQGPQYF.

This rearrangement joins TRBV4-2 to TRBJ1-1; 9 bases are shared with TRBD1. V shed 3 bases and J 0 bases; nucleotides not matched to a gene: 2. The CDR3 has 15 amino acids. From germline, CDR1 is LGHNA and CDR2 YNFKEQ. The CDR3 nucleotides read TGTGCCAGCAGCCACCGACAGGGGGTGAACACTGAAGCTTTCTTT. Its translation is CASSHRQGVNTEAFF.

As to this clonotype: This may arise from a read error, as a much more abundant clone is one base away. The rearrangement uses TRBV11-2 and TRBJ2-1; 13 nucleotides line up with TRBD2. With V trimmed by 8 bases and J by 15 bases, 13 bases remained unmatched. Germline V lookup: CDR1 SGHAT, CDR2 FQNNGV. This CDR3 is built from 14 residues. For the CDR3, the DNA is TGTGCCAGCGGCTGGGGACTAGCGGGGTCTGGGCTGTTCTTC. This translates into CASGWGLAGSGLFF.